A single sample gave rise to the 25 T cell receptor beta chains below, sequenced in a study of neurological immune-mediated disorders (dated by TCRdb to about 2019). Receptor libraries were prepared by 5' RACE. Instrument on record: Illumina HiSeq 2500. TCRdb trimmed public reads at Q25 via fastp, called clones via MiXCR and kept in-frame beta chains. When rows share a CDR3 protein, they turn into one entry using the most common DNA and genes. This sample is represented by under 60,000 distinct CDR3 sequences; roughly 23% of them were singletons. Of the sample, 20% to 25% is held by the ten largest clones. Sequencing was carried out using PBMCs. The receptors come from a woman in her sixties or seventies in good health.

The rearrangement uses TRBV6-5 and TRBJ1-3, with D hard to call. The CDR3 spans 13 residues. Germline V gives CDR1 MNHEY, CDR2 SVGAGI. Trimming pared 6 bases from V and 4 bases from J, leaving 10 bases between. This CDR3 is CASRPTPGNTIYF. The CDR3, as DNA: TGTGCCAGCAGACCCACGCCCGGAAACACCATATATTTT.

There are many counts of this clonotype. This rearrangement joins TRBV7-2 to TRBJ2-5; no clear D. This CDR3 has 14 residues. V was trimmed by 1 base and J by 0 bases, leaving 6 bases between them. Germline values: CDR1 SGHTA, CDR2 FQGNSA. The chain's CDR3 is CASSLGGHQETQYF. In DNA, the CDR3 is TGTGCCAGCAGCTTAGGAGGACACCAAGAGACCCAGTACTTC.

In its sample, this clonotype was seen many times. V gene TRBV29-1 combines with J gene TRBJ2-3; unclear D gene. Germline lookup yields CDR1 SQVTM and CDR2 ANQGSEA. Trimming left V 7 bases short and J 1 base short, with 18 bases between. This CDR3 comprises 15 residues. The CDR3 protein is CSAQGARGGTDTQYF. The CDR3 DNA reads TGCAGCGCCCAAGGCGCTAGAGGCGGCACAGATACGCAGTATTTT.

This clonotype has at least ten counts. The V call is TRBV12-5, the J call TRBJ1-1, with D tentatively TRBD1 (5 bases). The CDR3 runs to 14 residues. CDR1 is LGHNT, CDR2 FRNRAP, per germline. V was shortened by 3 bases and J by 3 bases, with 11 bases between the two germline ends. The CDR3 region is CASGFGREDTEAFF. CDR3 DNA sequence: TGTGCTAGTGGTTTCGGCAGGGAGGACACTGAAGCTTTCTTT.

The rearrangement links TRBV18 to TRBJ2-7; D is perhaps TRBD1 (5 bases). Germline V lookup: CDR1 KGHSH, CDR2 LQKENI. The CDR3 loop spans 13 amino acids. Trimming took off 3 bases at V and 4 bases at J, with 10 bases between the two ends. The DNA of the CDR3 is TGTGCCAGCTCACCCGACAGAGTTTACGAGCAGTACTTC. Amino acid sequence: CASSPDRVYEQYF.

In its sample, this clonotype was seen many times. V is TRBV3-1 and J is TRBJ2-1; D might be TRBD1 (6 bases). Germline V gene lookup returns CDR1 LGHDT and CDR2 YNNKEL (reference sequence). V lost 1 base, J lost 9 bases, and 10 bases lay in between. CDR3 length equals 13 residues. The CDR3 DNA reads TGTGCCAGCAGCCAAGGGACAGTCAGTGAGCAGTTCTTC. Protein: CASSQGTVSEQFF.

The chain links TRBV14 to TRBJ1-1; weak D call: TRBD1 (5 bases). V lost 2 bases and J 4 bases, leaving 11 bases between the germline ends. CDR1 is SGHDN, CDR2 FVKESK, per germline. The CDR3 has 14 residues. Here the CDR3 DNA reads TGTGCCAGCAGCCAAAATGGGGGTTCCACTGAAGCTTTCTTT. It encodes CASSQNGGSTEAFF.

In this sample, this clonotype turned up many times. The chain is built from TRBV15 and TRBJ2-7; possibly TRBD1 for D (6 bases). V lost 9 bases and J 6 bases, leaving 15 bases between the germline ends. The CDR3 extends over 12 amino acids. Germline values: CDR1 LNHNV, CDR2 YYDKDF (reference sequence). DNA for the CDR3: TGTGCCACGTCCAGGGGTCGGGGCGAGCAGTACTTC. Amino acid sequence: CATSRGRGEQYF.

The chain recombines TRBV6-1 with TRBJ1-4, with a weak D call TRBD1 (5 bases). The V gene's germline CDR1 is MNHNS and CDR2 SASEGT. V dropped 7 bases and J dropped 5 bases, with 14 bases sitting between them. The CDR3 is made up of 14 amino acids. For the CDR3, the DNA is TGTGCCAGCAAATCCGGGACTTCCAATGAAAAACTGTTTTTT. It yields the protein CASKSGTSNEKLFF.

This clonotype has at least ten counts. The chain carries TRBV5-1 and TRBJ2-2, with D possibly TRBD2 on 6 matching bases. The V end lost 1 base, the J end lost 6 bases, and 13 bases lay between the germline ends. In germline, CDR1 is SGHRS, CDR2 YFSETQ. The CDR3 has 15 residues. The CDR3 bases are TGCGCCAGCAGCTTGAGTGTGGAGGGAGCCGGGGAGCTGTTTTTT. Encoded protein: CASSLSVEGAGELFF.

This clonotype was seen at least ten times. V is TRBV20-1 and J is TRBJ1-1; D possibly corresponds to TRBD1 (6 bases). V dropped 3 bases and J dropped 8 bases, with 22 bases sitting between them. Germline loops: CDR1 DFQATT, CDR2 SNEGSKA (reference sequence). CDR3 size: 15 residues. CDR3 nucleotide sequence: TGCAGTGCTAGTTCGGCAGGGGCGCCCTCAAAGGAAGCTTTCTTT. Its protein is CSASSAGAPSKEAFF.

This clonotype was picked up a small number of times. The rearrangement joins TRBV13 to TRBJ1-4, with 7 bases lining up with TRBD1. Germline trimming cut 5 bases from V and 5 bases from J; bases unmatched to any gene: 8. Germline V CDR1 and CDR2: PRHDT, FYEKMQ (reference sequence). The CDR3 contains 15 residues. Here the CDR3 reads CASSQGTDPNEKLFF. Written as DNA, the CDR3 is TGTGCCAGCAGCCAGGGGACAGACCCAAATGAAAAACTGTTTTTT.

This clonotype was seen ten or more times. The rearrangement uses TRBV5-1 and TRBJ1-1; 10 bases match TRBD1. V trimming: 3 bases; J trimming: 8 bases; junction bases outside the gene matches: 7. Per the germline V gene, CDR1 is SGHRS and CDR2 is YFSETQ. The CDR3 is 14 amino acids. The DNA of the CDR3 is TGCGCCAGCAGCTGGGGGACAGGGGCTATGGAAGCTTTCTTT. Its protein is CASSWGTGAMEAFF. The complete variable domain, with remaining parts taken from reference TRBV5-1 and TRBJ1-1, reads KAGVTQTPRYLIKTRGQQVTLSCSPISGHRSVSWYQQTPGQGLQFLFEYFSETQRNKGNFPGRFSGRQFSNSRSEMNVSTLELGDSALYLCASSWGTGAMEAFFGQGTRLTVV.

The chain is built from TRBV9 and TRBJ1-2; 7 bases line up with TRBD1. CDR3 length: 12 amino acids. Trimming took 0 bases from V and 8 from J; bases not matched to a gene: 1. Germline loops: CDR1 SGDLS, CDR2 YYNGEE. The CDR3 DNA follows: TGTGCCAGCAGCGTAGGAGGGGGCGGCTACACCTTC. The encoded protein is CASSVGGGGYTF.

This clonotype was seen only a few times. The chain links TRBV5-1 to TRBJ2-3; TRBD2 is a possible D gene (5 bases). The CDR3 extends over 14 amino acids. CDR1 SGHRS and CDR2 YFSETQ come from the germline V gene. The germline V and J ends were trimmed by 5 bases and 1 base, with 11 bases remaining between them. The CDR3 region is CASRARARTDTQYF. The CDR3, as DNA: TGCGCCAGCAGGGCGCGGGCTCGCACAGATACGCAGTATTTT.

This clonotype has a count of ten or more. This chain links TRBV14 with TRBJ2-1; D is perhaps TRBD2 (6 bases). Germline assignment: CDR1 SGHDN and CDR2 FVKESK. Deletions cut 2 bases from V and 10 bases from J, with 12 bases between. This CDR3 has 13 amino acids. The chain's CDR3 is CASSQQLAGEQFF. CDR3 DNA sequence: TGTGCCAGCAGCCAACAACTCGCGGGAGAGCAGTTCTTC.

The table lists this clonotype with many counts. The chain joins TRBV20-1 to TRBJ2-1; the D is unclear. The CDR3 has 13 residues. The germline gives CDR1 DFQATT, CDR2 SNEGSKA (reference sequence). The V end lost 2 bases, the J end lost 8 bases, and 13 bases lay between the germline ends. In DNA, the CDR3 is TGCAGTGCTAGAAAGGAGTTTTCTGATGAGCAGTTCTTC. This codes for CSARKEFSDEQFF.

This clonotype was seen at least ten times. The junction and the germline gene differ at one end; a read error may be behind it. The CDR3 is CASGQGKFF. The DNA of the CDR3 is TGCGCATCCGGGCAGGGGAAGTTCTTC. V and J are TRBV9 and TRBJ2-1; TRBD1 is a possible D gene (6 bases). CDR1 is SGDLS, CDR2 YYNGEE, per germline. The CDR3 consists of 9 residues.

This clonotype has a count of ten or more. The chain links TRBV24-1 to TRBJ2-5; D perhaps matches TRBD2 (5 bases). The CDR3 loop spans 15 amino acids. Trimming shortened V by 4 bases and J by 2 bases, and 13 bases separated the two germline ends. In germline, CDR1 is KGHDR, CDR2 SFDVKD. The CDR3 reads CATSDSLGTQETQYF. In nucleotides, the CDR3 is TGTGCCACCAGTGACTCACTAGGCACTCAAGAGACCCAGTACTTC.

This clonotype was seen ten or more times. The chain uses TRBV5-1 and TRBJ2-3, with TRBD1 as a possible D gene (5 bases). The CDR3 covers 13 residues. Trimming left V 4 bases short and J 2 bases short, with 8 bases between. From germline, CDR1 is SGHRS and CDR2 YFSETQ. The CDR3 DNA reads as TGCGCCAGCAGCGAGACAGTCACAGATACGCAGTATTTT. Encoded protein: CASSETVTDTQYF.

There are many counts of this clonotype. V usage is TRBV5-1 and J usage is TRBJ1-1; 8 bases agree with TRBD1. The CDR3 has 14 amino acids. Germline V gene data show CDR1 as SGHRS and CDR2 as YFSETQ. Unmatched junction bases numbered 8, after V lost 5 bases and J lost 5 bases. The CDR3 sequence is CASSQGAEGTEAFF. DNA of the CDR3: TGCGCCAGCAGTCAGGGGGCCGAGGGGACTGAAGCTTTCTTT.

This clonotype was picked up many times. This chain links TRBV7-2 with TRBJ2-5; D remains unclear. The CDR3 covers 13 residues. From germline, CDR1 is SGHTA and CDR2 FQGNSA. V lost 3 bases and J 0 bases, leaving 5 bases between the germline ends. CDR3 in amino acids: CASSFSDQETQYF. CDR3 nucleotides: TGTGCCAGCAGCTTTTCAGACCAAGAGACCCAGTACTTC. The full variable domain, with the rest looked up from reference TRBV7-2 and TRBJ2-5, is GAGVSQSPSNKVTEKGKDVELRCDPISGHTALYWYRQSLGQGLEFLIYFQGNSAPDKSGLPSDRFSAERTGGSVSTLTIQRTQQEDSAVYLCASSFSDQETQYFGPGTRLLVL.

This clonotype was found many times. The chain is built from TRBV10-3 and TRBJ1-1; D unresolved. CDR1 ENHRY and CDR2 SYGVKD come from the germline V gene. The CDR3 is 12 residues long. The ends were cut back, 7 bases at V and 1 base at J, with 7 bases in the middle. The CDR3: CAIKAENTEAFF. CDR3 bases: TGTGCCATCAAAGCAGAGAACACTGAAGCTTTCTTT.

This clonotype showed up many times. This sequence joins TRBV4-2 and TRBJ2-6; 8 nucleotides match TRBD1. CDR1 and CDR2 from the germline V gene are LGHNA and YNFKEQ. V shed 0 bases and J 2 bases; nucleotides not matched to a gene: 3. The CDR3 extends over 17 amino acids. CDR3 DNA: TGTGCCAGCAGCCAAGAGCAGGGGGCGCCTGGGGCCAACGTCCTGACTTTC. Amino acid sequence: CASSQEQGAPGANVLTF.

The chain has TRBV18 and TRBJ2-1; D is unresolved. The CDR3 extends over 11 amino acids. The V gene's germline CDR1 is KGHSH and CDR2 LQKENI. Trimming removed 9 bases from V and 0 bases from J, with 3 bases in between. The CDR3 here is CASGSYNEQFF. For the CDR3, the DNA is TGTGCCAGTGGCTCCTACAATGAGCAGTTCTTC.